The entry below describes one T cell receptor beta chain. This CDR3 is built from 12 residues. Germline assignment: CDR1 SGHDN and CDR2 FVKESK. V was trimmed by 3 bases and J by 4 bases, leaving 7 bases between them. This entry belongs to a study of blood T cell repertoires in COVID-19. TCRdb's table, derived via immunoSEQ multiplex PCR, lists solely in-frame clones and lacks some. The sample shows about 43,000 clones, 87% of them seen only once. The gene calls are TRBV14 and TRBJ2-7; no firm D call. Specimen: peripheral blood. The TCR sequence derives from a woman aged 80 or over with active COVID-19. As DNA, the CDR3 is TGTGCCAGCAGCCAGGGCAAGTACGAGCAGTACTTC. This sequence encodes CASSQGKYEQYF.